Listed below are T cell receptor beta chains from one sample, sequenced in a study of cytomegalovirus exposure and HLA in healthy donors. The assay was immunoSEQ multiplex PCR, and TCRdb's table has in-frame clones only and misses some. This sample has fewer than 250,000 clones, with about three quarters found just once. Sequenced material: PBMCs. These TCRs come from a woman aged 40 to 50 in good health and CMV-seronegative. CDR3s include the opening cysteine and the closing phenylalanine or tryptophan. Each record gives: V gene, J gene, CDR3 protein.

v_call: TRBV4-3; j_call: TRBJ2-1; cdr3_aa: CASSQDRLAEYNEQFF
v_call: TRBV11-3; j_call: TRBJ2-1; cdr3_aa: CASSPSGTSYNEQFF
v_call: TRBV30; j_call: TRBJ1-4; cdr3_aa: CAWSGGSGYEKLFF
v_call: TRBV6-1; j_call: TRBJ1-5; cdr3_aa: CASSDRGDQPQHF
v_call: TRBV7-9; j_call: TRBJ2-3; cdr3_aa: CASTPGRESTDTQYF
v_call: TRBV5-1; j_call: TRBJ1-1; cdr3_aa: CASSLAGGVNTEAFF
v_call: TRBV5-4; j_call: TRBJ1-1; cdr3_aa: CASSLAGGMNTEAFF
v_call: TRBV29-1; j_call: TRBJ1-1; cdr3_aa: CSVEEALAFF
v_call: TRBV2; j_call: TRBJ2-2; cdr3_aa: CASSVGRPGELFF
v_call: TRBV11-3; j_call: TRBJ2-2; cdr3_aa: CASSLDRQGWNTGELFF
v_call: TRBV27; j_call: TRBJ1-1; cdr3_aa: CASSLRGAGNTEAFF
v_call: TRBV7-2; j_call: TRBJ1-2; cdr3_aa: CASSLPQGFGGGYTF
v_call: TRBV29-1; j_call: TRBJ1-3; cdr3_aa: CSVQEHSGNTIYF
v_call: TRBV30; j_call: TRBJ2-1; cdr3_aa: CACMTSGMNNEQFF
v_call: TRBV7-2; j_call: TRBJ2-3; cdr3_aa: CASSLATSRDTDTQYF
v_call: TRBV11-2; j_call: TRBJ1-1; cdr3_aa: CASSLSTPGTEAFF
v_call: TRBV19; j_call: TRBJ1-4; cdr3_aa: CASSDRGPPTNEKLFF
v_call: TRBV2; j_call: TRBJ2-7; cdr3_aa: CASRVAGLSYEQYF
v_call: TRBV7-2; j_call: TRBJ1-1; cdr3_aa: CASRPQTGGDTEAFF
v_call: TRBV7-9; j_call: TRBJ2-3; cdr3_aa: CASSPGPLGGRAADTQYF
v_call: TRBV7-8; j_call: TRBJ1-2; cdr3_aa: CASSSGQGYGYTF
v_call: TRBV2; j_call: TRBJ1-5; cdr3_aa: CASSDRGSSNQPQHF